The clone carrying this T cell receptor (beta chain) appeared once. This table comes from immunoSEQ multiplex PCR, and its TCRdb copy is limited to in-frame clones, with some not included. The table includes 90,000 to 150,000 clones, around 89% detected once. This CDR3 contains 12 residues. Trimming removed 3 bases at V and 7 bases at J, with 10 bases between. CDR1 GTSNPN and CDR2 SVGIG come from the germline V gene (reference sequence). These data belong to a study of OX40 agonist ivuxolimab in advanced cancers. This specimen consisted of CD4+ or CD8+ T cells sorted from blood, obtained in a trial of the OX40 agonist ivuxolimab. The rearrangement links TRBV30 to TRBJ1-5; D may be TRBD1 (6 bases). The TCR sequence derives from an adult with an advanced solid tumor such as melanoma, head and neck, liver or kidney cancer. CDR3 residues: CAWSLQGQPQHF. The CDR3 DNA sequence: TGTGCCTGGAGCCTACAGGGACAGCCCCAGCATTTT.